These 24 T cell receptor beta chains came from one sample sequenced in a study of human T cells and chemical hapten exposure. TCRdb re-called the RACE reads with MiXCR, one entry per CDR3 protein. This sample carries 150,000 to 200,000 distinct CDR3 sequences, about 30% of them seen once, and the ten largest clones take roughly 2%. Time point given: patch test 3, about 24 weeks after DPC sensitization. Treatment in this sample: therapeutic diphenylcyclopropenone sensitization with weekly scalp DPC. The sequencing used whole blood, collected in connection with sensitization to the hapten diphenylcyclopropenone (DPC). Every receptor here comes from a woman between 18 and 29 years old with alopecia areata. Some clones in this sample may be carry-over from other donors' samples.

This clonotype showed up just a few times. The CDR3 nucleotides are TGCGCCAGCAGCCAAGAAGGGAAAATGAACACTGAAGCTTTCTTT. It codes for CASSQEGKMNTEAFF. This chain connects TRBV4-3 to TRBJ1-1, with no clear D. V dropped 0 bases and J dropped 0 bases, with 8 bases sitting between them. CDR1 is LGHNA and CDR2 is YSLEER in the germline V gene. The CDR3 extends over 15 amino acids.

The rearrangement links TRBV29-1 to TRBJ1-2; maybe TRBD1 (5 bases). Germline loops: CDR1 SQVTM, CDR2 ANQGSEA. This CDR3 is 11 amino acids long. V shed 5 bases and J shed 8 bases, with 12 bases lying between them. CDR3 region: CSVRRGEGYTF. The CDR3 nucleotides read TGCAGCGTTCGTAGAGGGGAGGGCTACACCTTC.

The chain is built from TRBV18 and TRBJ2-2; maybe TRBD2 (5 bases). The ends were cut back, 6 bases at V and 5 bases at J, with 16 bases in the middle. CDR1 is KGHSH, CDR2 LQKENI, per germline. This CDR3 is 15 amino acids long. The CDR3 nucleotides are TGTGCCAGCTCCTCCGCTCGGACTCCAACCGGGGAGCTGTTTTTT. Translation: CASSSARTPTGELFF. The whole variable domain, remainder taken from reference TRBV18 and TRBJ2-2, is NAGVMQNPRHLVRRRGQEARLRCSPMKGHSHVYWYRQLPEEGLKFMVYLQKENIIDESGMPKERFSAEFPKEGPSILRIQQVVRGDSAAYFCASSSARTPTGELFFGEGSRLTVL.

The rearrangement uses TRBV3-2 and TRBJ2-7; TRBD1, the D gene given by the table, was not confirmed from the DNA. TRBV3-2 is marked as a pseudogene. The CDR3 consists of 16 residues. For the CDR3, the DNA is TGTGCCAGCAGCCAAGGGGACAGGAGGGTTAACTACGAGCAGTACTTC. It yields the protein CASSQGDRRVNYEQYF.

The CDR3 DNA is TGCAGTGGTAGCCCCATGGCTGGGGGCTCTGAAGCTTTCTTT. Translated: CSGSPMAGGSEAFF. This sequence joins TRBV20-1 and TRBJ1-1; maybe TRBD1 (6 bases). CDR1 DFQATT and CDR2 SNEGSKA come from the germline V gene (reference sequence). The CDR3 loop spans 14 amino acids. Trimming shortened V by 7 bases and J by 6 bases, and 21 bases separated the two germline ends.

V usage is TRBV15 and J usage is TRBJ2-3, with a weak D call TRBD2 (6 bases). V was clipped by 0 bases and J by 2 bases, with 12 bases between them. The CDR3 contains 16 residues. Germline V gene sequence: CDR1 LNHNV, CDR2 YYDKDF (reference sequence). CDR3 bases: TGTGCCACCAGCAGAGAACCAGCGGGCTACACAGATACGCAGTATTTT. Protein sequence: CATSREPAGYTDTQYF.

This clonotype came up a few times. V is TRBV7-6 and J is TRBJ1-2; 12 nucleotides line up with TRBD1. This CDR3 is built from 15 residues. CDR1 and CDR2 (germline): SGHVS, FNYEAQ. The V and J ends lost 1 base and 8 bases, in that order; junction bases with no gene match: 5. CDR3 sequence reads: CASSLGGQGASGYTF. Here the CDR3 DNA reads TGTGCCAGCAGCTTAGGGGGACAGGGGGCGAGCGGCTACACCTTC. Full variable domain (rest looked up from reference TRBV7-6 and TRBJ1-2): GAGVSQSPRYKVTKRGQDVALRCDPISGHVSLYWYRQALGQGPEFLTYFNYEAQQDKSGLPNDRFSAERPEGSISTLTIQRTEQRDSAMYRCASSLGGQGASGYTFGSGTRLTVV.

This clonotype was found many times. The chain joins TRBV6-2 or TRBV6-3 to TRBJ2-2; TRBD2 matches 11 bases. Germline V lookup: CDR1 MNHEY, CDR2 SVGEGT. With V trimmed by 2 bases and J by 6 bases, 5 bases remained unmatched. This CDR3 is built from 16 residues. The chain's CDR3 is CASSYHGTSGAGELFF. DNA for the CDR3: TGTGCCAGCAGTTACCACGGGACTAGCGGCGCCGGGGAGCTGTTTTTT.

This clonotype was observed a handful of times. In DNA, the CDR3 is TGTGCCAGCAGCCAAGATGGAGGTAGCCTGAATGAAAAACTGTTTTTT. This sequence encodes CASSQDGGSLNEKLFF. The chain couples TRBV4-2 to TRBJ1-4; no clear D gene. CDR3 size: 16 residues. V was shortened by 0 bases and J by 5 bases, with 13 bases between the two germline ends. Germline V gene sequence: CDR1 LGHNA, CDR2 YNFKEQ.

This clonotype was seen more than once but under ten times. The chain has TRBV7-2 and TRBJ2-7; D could derive from TRBD1 or TRBD2 (5 bases each). This CDR3 is built from 15 residues. The germline V gene encodes CDR1 SGHTA and CDR2 FQGNSA. Between the trimmed V and J ends, which lost 5 bases and 3 bases, there was a span of 17 bases. CDR3 loop: CASSQGERRIYEQYF. The CDR3 DNA reads as TGTGCCAGCAGCCAGGGAGAGCGAAGAATCTACGAGCAGTACTTC.

The chain couples TRBV7-2 to TRBJ2-2; D is uncertain. V lost 8 bases, J lost 1 base, and 8 bases lay in between. The CDR3 contains 13 residues. Germline V gene lookup returns CDR1 SGHTA and CDR2 FQGNSA. The CDR3 sequence: CASGPWNTGELFF. The CDR3 DNA reads TGTGCCAGCGGTCCATGGAACACCGGGGAGCTGTTTTTT.

V usage is TRBV20-1 and J usage is TRBJ2-1; 13 bases line up with TRBD2. V dropped 5 bases and J dropped 6; count of bases not matched to a gene: 7. CDR3 length equals 15 residues. Germline lookup yields CDR1 DFQATT and CDR2 SNEGSKA (reference sequence). CDR3 coding DNA: TGCAGTGCTCGGACTAGCGGGAGATATAGCAATGAGCAGTTCTTC. It translates to CSARTSGRYSNEQFF.

This rearrangement joins TRBV7-2 to TRBJ2-2; tentatively, D is TRBD2 (5 bases). The CDR3 length is 14 residues. V lost 5 bases and J 7 bases, leaving 14 bases between the germline ends. Germline V gene sequence: CDR1 SGHTA, CDR2 FQGNSA. Here the CDR3 DNA reads TGTGCCAGCAGCACGCAAAACGGGATCGGGGAGCTGTTTTTT. It codes for CASSTQNGIGELFF.

The chain joins TRBV28 to TRBJ2-1, with 14 positions matching TRBD2. The V gene's germline CDR1 is MDHEN and CDR2 SYDVKM. The CDR3 spans 18 residues. The junction had 10 bases not matched to a gene; V was cut back by 5 bases and J by 4 bases. The CDR3, as DNA: TGTGCCAGCAGTCCGGGACTAGCGGGAGAGCTGCCTTACAATGAGCAGTTCTTC. Amino acids: CASSPGLAGELPYNEQFF.

The table lists this clonotype with many counts. The rearrangement links TRBV3-1 to TRBJ2-4; no firm D call. Germline CDR1 reads LGHDT; CDR2 reads YNNKEL (reference sequence). With 1 base removed from V and 9 bases from J, the gap between germline ends came to 4 bases. This CDR3 has 11 amino acids. The CDR3 nucleotides are TGTGCCAGCAGCCAAGTGGGCATTCAGTACTTC. This encodes CASSQVGIQYF.

This clonotype was found a few times. The chain combines TRBV19 with TRBJ2-1, with unresolved D. The germline CDR1 and CDR2 sequences are LNHDA and SQIVND (reference sequence). CDR3 length: 15 residues. V lost 7 bases to trimming and J lost 8 bases, with 21 bases between them. CDR3 DNA sequence: TGTGCCAGTACCTCCTCGAAGGGCGCCGTCCATGAGCAGTTCTTC. Its translation is CASTSSKGAVHEQFF. The variable domain in full, with the rest retrieved from reference TRBV19 and TRBJ2-1, is DGGITQSPKYLFRKEGQNVTLSCEQNLNHDAMYWYRQDPGQGLRLIYYSQIVNDFQKGDIAEGYSVSREKKESFPLTVTSAQKNPTAFYLCASTSSKGAVHEQFFGPGTRLTVL.

The chain employs TRBV7-6 and TRBJ2-1; the D call may be TRBD1 or TRBD2 (5 bases each). Germline-derived CDR1 and CDR2 are SGHVS and FNYEAQ. There are 14 residues in the CDR3. V was clipped by 11 bases and J by 0 bases, with 14 bases between them. CDR3 nucleotide sequence: TGTGCCTCCACATGGGGGAGCTCCTACAATGAGCAGTTCTTC. Encoded protein: CASTWGSSYNEQFF.

This clonotype was seen only a few times. The chain recombines TRBV30 with TRBJ2-3, with D unclear. Germline V lookup: CDR1 GTSNPN, CDR2 SVGIG (reference sequence). CDR3 size: 13 residues. V lost 7 bases and J 3 bases, leaving 14 bases between the germline ends. The CDR3 DNA reads TGTGCCTTTTCTAGGTACCAAACAGATACGCAGTATTTT. Translation gives CAFSRYQTDTQYF.

The chain employs TRBV4-1 and TRBJ2-1; 11 nucleotides match TRBD2. The V segment lost 4 bases and the J segment 2 bases; nucleotides outside the gene matches: 7. Per the germline V gene, CDR1 is MGHRA and CDR2 is YSYEKL. The CDR3 is 17 residues long. In nucleotides, the CDR3 is TGCGCCAGCAGCCTCCATACTAGCGGGAGTACCTACAATGAGCAGTTCTTC. Protein sequence: CASSLHTSGSTYNEQFF.

V gene TRBV10-3 combines with J gene TRBJ1-2, with no clear D. Germline CDR1 is ENHRY and CDR2 is SYGVKD. The CDR3 sequence is 14 residues long. V gave up 8 bases and J gave up 0 bases, with 13 bases separating them. CDR3 bases: TGTGCCATCCGTCCCCCCGGTACTAACTATGGCTACACCTTC. Protein: CAIRPPGTNYGYTF.

This clonotype was seen a handful of times. The chain has TRBV6-2 or TRBV6-3 and TRBJ2-5, with TRBD2 as a possible D gene (5 bases). The CDR3 consists of 13 residues. Germline CDR1 reads MNHEY; CDR2 reads SVGEGT. Trimming removed 2 bases from V and 6 bases from J, with 10 bases in between. CDR3 coding DNA: TGTGCCAGCAGTTACGCTAGCACGAAGACCCAGTACTTC. This codes for CASSYASTKTQYF.

There are a few counts of this clonotype. The J gene is TRBJ2-1, the V gene TRBV7-2; 7 bases line up with TRBD2. This CDR3 is built from 15 residues. After removal of 3 bases from V and 5 bases from J, the junction contained 7 bases not matched to a gene. CDR1 SGHTA and CDR2 FQGNSA come from the germline V gene. The CDR3 DNA reads TGTGCCAGCAGCTTGGGTCCCGGGACTAACAATGAGCAGTTCTTC. Encoded protein: CASSLGPGTNNEQFF.

The rearrangement joins TRBV4-1 to TRBJ2-1, with 11 bases that match TRBD2. CDR3 size: 15 residues. Per the germline V gene, CDR1 is MGHRA and CDR2 is YSYEKL. V lost 4 bases, J lost 7 bases, and 6 bases stayed unmatched. CDR3 sequence (DNA): TGCGCCAGCAGCCCCGCTAGCGGGGGGATTAATGAGCAGTTCTTC. As protein: CASSPASGGINEQFF.

The chain has TRBV19 and TRBJ2-3; TRBD1 aligns across 10 bases. Germline CDR1 reads LNHDA; CDR2 reads SQIVND (reference sequence). This CDR3 has 15 amino acids. The J segment lost 2 bases and the V segment lost 5 bases, leaving 4 bases of the junction unmatched. CDR3 protein: CASSSGQGDTDTQYF. The CDR3 DNA is TGTGCCAGTAGTTCCGGACAGGGGGACACAGATACGCAGTATTTT.